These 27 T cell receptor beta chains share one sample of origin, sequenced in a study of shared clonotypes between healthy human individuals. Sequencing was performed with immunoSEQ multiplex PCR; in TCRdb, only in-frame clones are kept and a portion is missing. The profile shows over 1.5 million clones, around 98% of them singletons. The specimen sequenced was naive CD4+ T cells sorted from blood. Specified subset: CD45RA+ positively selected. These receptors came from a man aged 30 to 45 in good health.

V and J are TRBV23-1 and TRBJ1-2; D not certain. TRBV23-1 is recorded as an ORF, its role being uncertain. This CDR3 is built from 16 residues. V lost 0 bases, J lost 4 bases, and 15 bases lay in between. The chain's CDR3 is CASSQSDPNPGYGYTF. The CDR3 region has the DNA TGCGCCAGCAGTCAATCCGACCCCAACCCGGGCTATGGCTACACCTTC.

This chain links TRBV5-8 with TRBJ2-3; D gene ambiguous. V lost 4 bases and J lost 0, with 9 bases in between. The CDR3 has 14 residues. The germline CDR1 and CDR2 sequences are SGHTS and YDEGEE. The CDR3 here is CASSPSVSTDTQYF. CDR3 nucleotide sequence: TGTGCCAGCAGCCCGTCGGTGAGCACAGATACGCAGTATTTT.

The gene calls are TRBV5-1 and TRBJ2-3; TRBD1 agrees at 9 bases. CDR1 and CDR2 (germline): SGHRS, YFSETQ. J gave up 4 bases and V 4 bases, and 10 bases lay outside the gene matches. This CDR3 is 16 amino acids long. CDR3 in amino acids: CASSVSPGQGPDTQYF. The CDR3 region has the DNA TGCGCCAGCAGCGTGTCGCCGGGACAGGGCCCAGATACGCAGTATTTT.

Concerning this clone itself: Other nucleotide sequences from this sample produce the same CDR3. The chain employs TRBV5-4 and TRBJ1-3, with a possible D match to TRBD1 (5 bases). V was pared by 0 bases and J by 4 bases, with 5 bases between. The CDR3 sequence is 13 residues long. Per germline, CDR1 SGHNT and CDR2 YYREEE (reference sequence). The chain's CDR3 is CASSLGQGNTIYF. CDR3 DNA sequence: TGTGCCAGCAGCTTGGGACAGGGAAACACCATATATTTT.

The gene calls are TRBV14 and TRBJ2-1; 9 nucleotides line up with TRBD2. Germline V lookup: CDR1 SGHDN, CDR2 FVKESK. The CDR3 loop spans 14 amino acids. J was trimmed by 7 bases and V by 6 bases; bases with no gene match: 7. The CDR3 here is CASRNSGSFNEQFF. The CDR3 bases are TGTGCCAGCAGAAATAGCGGGAGTTTTAATGAGCAGTTCTTC.

In DNA, the CDR3 is TGTGCCATCGAACGATCCGGGACAGCAATCGGGGGCTACACCTTC. Translation: CAIERSGTAIGGYTF. V is TRBV28 and J is TRBJ1-2; the match to TRBD1 covers 7 bases. The V gene's germline CDR1 is MDHEN and CDR2 SYDVKM. Losses at the gene ends were 10 bases for V and 8 bases for J; bases not matched to a gene: 19. The CDR3 is 15 amino acids.

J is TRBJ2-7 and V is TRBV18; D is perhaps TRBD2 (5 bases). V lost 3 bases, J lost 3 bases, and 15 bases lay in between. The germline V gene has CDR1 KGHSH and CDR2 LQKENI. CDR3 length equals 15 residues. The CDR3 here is CASSPVDLGNYEQYF. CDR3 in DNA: TGTGCCAGCTCACCGGTGGACTTAGGGAACTACGAGCAGTACTTC.

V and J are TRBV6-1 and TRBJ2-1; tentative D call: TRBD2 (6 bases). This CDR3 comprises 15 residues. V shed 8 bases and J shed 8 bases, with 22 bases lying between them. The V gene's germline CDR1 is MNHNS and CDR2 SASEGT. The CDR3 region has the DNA TGTGCCAGCCCGCGGGCGGGGAGGTTTGGTGATGAGCAGTTCTTC. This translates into CASPRAGRFGDEQFF.

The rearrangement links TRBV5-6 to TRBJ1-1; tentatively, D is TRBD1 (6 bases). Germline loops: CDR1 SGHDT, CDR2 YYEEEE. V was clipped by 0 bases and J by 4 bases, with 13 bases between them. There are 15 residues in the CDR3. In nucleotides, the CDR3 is TGTGCCAGCAGCTTGGGGGGGCGTTCGGGCACTGAAGCTTTCTTT. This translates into CASSLGGRSGTEAFF.

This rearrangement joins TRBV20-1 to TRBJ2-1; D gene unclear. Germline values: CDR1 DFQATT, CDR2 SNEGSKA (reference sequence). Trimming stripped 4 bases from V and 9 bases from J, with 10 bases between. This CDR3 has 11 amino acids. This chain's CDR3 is CSAKSLPEQFF. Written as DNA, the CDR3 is TGCAGTGCTAAAAGTCTTCCTGAGCAGTTCTTC.

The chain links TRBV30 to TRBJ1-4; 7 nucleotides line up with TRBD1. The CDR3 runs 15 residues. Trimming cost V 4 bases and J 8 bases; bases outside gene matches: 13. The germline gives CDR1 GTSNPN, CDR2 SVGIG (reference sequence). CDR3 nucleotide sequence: TGTGCCTGGACCCCCGGTAGGGGGCTATCGGAAAAACTGTTTTTT. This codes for CAWTPGRGLSEKLFF.

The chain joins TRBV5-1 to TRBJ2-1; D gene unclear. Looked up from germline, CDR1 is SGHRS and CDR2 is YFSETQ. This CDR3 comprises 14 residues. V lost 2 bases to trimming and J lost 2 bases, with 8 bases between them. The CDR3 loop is CASSLVPTYNEQFF. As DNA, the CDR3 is TGCGCCAGCAGCTTAGTCCCTACCTACAATGAGCAGTTCTTC.

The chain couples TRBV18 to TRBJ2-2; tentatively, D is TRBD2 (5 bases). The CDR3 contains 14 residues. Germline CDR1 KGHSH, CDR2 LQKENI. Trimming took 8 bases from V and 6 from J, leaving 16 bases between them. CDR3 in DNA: TGTGCCAGCCTAGGTGGGAGTTCAGCCGGGGAGCTGTTTTTT. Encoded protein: CASLGGSSAGELFF.

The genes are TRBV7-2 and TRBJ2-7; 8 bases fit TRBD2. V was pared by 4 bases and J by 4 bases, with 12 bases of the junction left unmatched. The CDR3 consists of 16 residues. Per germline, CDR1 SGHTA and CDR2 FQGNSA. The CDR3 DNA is TGTGCCAGCAGCTCCCGCCGAGCGGGAGTTCGGTACGAGCAGTACTTC. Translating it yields CASSSRRAGVRYEQYF.

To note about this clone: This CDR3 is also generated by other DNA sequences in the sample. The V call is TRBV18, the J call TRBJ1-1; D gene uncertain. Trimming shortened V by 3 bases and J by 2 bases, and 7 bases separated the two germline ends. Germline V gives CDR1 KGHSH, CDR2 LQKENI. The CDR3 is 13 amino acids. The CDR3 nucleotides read TGTGCCAGCTCACCCGGACCCAACACTGAAGCTTTCTTT. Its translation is CASSPGPNTEAFF.

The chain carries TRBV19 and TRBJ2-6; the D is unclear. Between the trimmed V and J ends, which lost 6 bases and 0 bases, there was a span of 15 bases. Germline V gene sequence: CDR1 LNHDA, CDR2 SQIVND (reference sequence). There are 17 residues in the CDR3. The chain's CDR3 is CASRILGRSSGANVLTF. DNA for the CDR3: TGTGCCAGTAGGATTTTGGGTCGGAGCTCTGGGGCCAACGTCCTGACTTTC.

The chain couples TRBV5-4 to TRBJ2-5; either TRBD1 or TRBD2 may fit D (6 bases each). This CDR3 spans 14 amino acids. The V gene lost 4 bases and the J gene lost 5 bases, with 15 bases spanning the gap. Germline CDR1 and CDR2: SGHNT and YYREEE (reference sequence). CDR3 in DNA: TGTGCCAGCAGCCCGAGGGGGGAGGAGGAGACCCAGTACTTC. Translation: CASSPRGEEETQYF. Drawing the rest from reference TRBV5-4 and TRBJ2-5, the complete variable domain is ETGVTQSPTHLIKTRGQQVTLRCSSQSGHNTVSWYQQALGQGPQFIFQYYREEENGRGNFPPRFSGLQFPNYSSELNVNALELDDSALYLCASSPRGEEETQYFGPGTRLLVL.

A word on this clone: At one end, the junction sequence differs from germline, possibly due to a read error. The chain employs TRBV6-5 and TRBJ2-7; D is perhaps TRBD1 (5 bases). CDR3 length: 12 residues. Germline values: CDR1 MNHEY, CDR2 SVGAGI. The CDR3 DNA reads TGTGCCAGCAGTTACTCGGGCAGGGCTCTTATATTT. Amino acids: CASSYSGRALIF.

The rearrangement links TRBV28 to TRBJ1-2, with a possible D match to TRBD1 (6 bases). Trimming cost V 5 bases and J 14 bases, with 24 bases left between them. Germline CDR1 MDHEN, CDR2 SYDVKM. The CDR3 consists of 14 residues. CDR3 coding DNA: TGTGCCAGCAGTCCGGCTTTTGGGGGGCCCCAGGTAACCTTC. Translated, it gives CASSPAFGGPQVTF.

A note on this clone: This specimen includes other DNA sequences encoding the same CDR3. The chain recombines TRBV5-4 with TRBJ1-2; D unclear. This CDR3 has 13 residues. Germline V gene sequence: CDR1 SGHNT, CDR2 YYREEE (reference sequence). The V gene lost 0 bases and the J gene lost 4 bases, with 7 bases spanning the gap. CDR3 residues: CASSLDRAYGYTF. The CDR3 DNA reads TGTGCCAGCAGCTTGGACCGAGCCTATGGCTACACCTTC.

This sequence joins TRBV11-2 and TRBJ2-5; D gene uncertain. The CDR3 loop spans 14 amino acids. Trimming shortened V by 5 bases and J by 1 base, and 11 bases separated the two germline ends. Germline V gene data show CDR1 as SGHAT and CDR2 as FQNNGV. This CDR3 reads CASSARVLQETQYF. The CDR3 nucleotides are TGTGCCAGCAGCGCCCGGGTCCTCCAAGAGACCCAGTACTTC.

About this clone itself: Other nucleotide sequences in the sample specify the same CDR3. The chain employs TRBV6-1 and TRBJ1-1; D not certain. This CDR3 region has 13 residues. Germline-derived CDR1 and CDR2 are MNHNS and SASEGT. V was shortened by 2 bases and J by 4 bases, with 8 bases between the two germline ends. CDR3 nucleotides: TGTGCCAGCAGTGAATGGGGTGGCACTGAAGCTTTCTTT. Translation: CASSEWGGTEAFF.

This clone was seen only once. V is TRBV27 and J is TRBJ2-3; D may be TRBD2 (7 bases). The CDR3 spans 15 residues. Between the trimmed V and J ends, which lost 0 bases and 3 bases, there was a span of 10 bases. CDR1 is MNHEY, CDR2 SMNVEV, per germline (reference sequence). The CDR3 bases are TGTGCCAGCAGTTTATCGCGGGGGCAGACAGATACGCAGTATTTT. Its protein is CASSLSRGQTDTQYF.

The CDR3 DNA reads as TGTGCCAGCAGTTCCCCGGCCCTGGCCGAGCAGTACTTC. Its translation is CASSSPALAEQYF. This sequence joins TRBV28 and TRBJ2-7, with D uncertain. V dropped 4 bases and J dropped 6 bases, with 13 bases sitting between them. The CDR3 loop spans 13 amino acids. Germline-derived CDR1 and CDR2 are MDHEN and SYDVKM.

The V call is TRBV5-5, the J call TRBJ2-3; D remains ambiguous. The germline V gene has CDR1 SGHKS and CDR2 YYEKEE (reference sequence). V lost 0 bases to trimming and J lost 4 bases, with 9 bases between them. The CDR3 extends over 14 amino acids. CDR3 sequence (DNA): TGTGCCAGCAGCTTGGCCACCTATGCAGATACGCAGTATTTT. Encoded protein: CASSLATYADTQYF.

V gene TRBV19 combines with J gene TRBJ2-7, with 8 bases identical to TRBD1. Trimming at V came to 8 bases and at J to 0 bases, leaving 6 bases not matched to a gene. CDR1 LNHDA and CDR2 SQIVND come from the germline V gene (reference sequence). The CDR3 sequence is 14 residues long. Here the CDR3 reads CASRQGPSSYEQYF. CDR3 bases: TGTGCCAGTCGACAGGGGCCGAGCTCCTACGAGCAGTACTTC.

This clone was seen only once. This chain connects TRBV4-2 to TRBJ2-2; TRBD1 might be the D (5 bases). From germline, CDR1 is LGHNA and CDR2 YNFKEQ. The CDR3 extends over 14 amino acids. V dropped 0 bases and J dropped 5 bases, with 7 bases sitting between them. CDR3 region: CASSQEQGTGELFF. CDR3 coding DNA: TGTGCCAGCAGCCAAGAGCAGGGAACCGGGGAGCTGTTTTTT.